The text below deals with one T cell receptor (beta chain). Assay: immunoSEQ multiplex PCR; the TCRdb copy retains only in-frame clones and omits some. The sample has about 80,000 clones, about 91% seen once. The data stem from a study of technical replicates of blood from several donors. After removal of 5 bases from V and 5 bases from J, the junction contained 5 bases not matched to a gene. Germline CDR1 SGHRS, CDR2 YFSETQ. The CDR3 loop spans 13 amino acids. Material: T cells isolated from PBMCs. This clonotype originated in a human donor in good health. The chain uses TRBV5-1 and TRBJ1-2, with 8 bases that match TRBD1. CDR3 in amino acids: CASRDRAEYGYTF. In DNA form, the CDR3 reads TGCGCCAGCAGGGACAGGGCTGAATATGGCTACACCTTC.